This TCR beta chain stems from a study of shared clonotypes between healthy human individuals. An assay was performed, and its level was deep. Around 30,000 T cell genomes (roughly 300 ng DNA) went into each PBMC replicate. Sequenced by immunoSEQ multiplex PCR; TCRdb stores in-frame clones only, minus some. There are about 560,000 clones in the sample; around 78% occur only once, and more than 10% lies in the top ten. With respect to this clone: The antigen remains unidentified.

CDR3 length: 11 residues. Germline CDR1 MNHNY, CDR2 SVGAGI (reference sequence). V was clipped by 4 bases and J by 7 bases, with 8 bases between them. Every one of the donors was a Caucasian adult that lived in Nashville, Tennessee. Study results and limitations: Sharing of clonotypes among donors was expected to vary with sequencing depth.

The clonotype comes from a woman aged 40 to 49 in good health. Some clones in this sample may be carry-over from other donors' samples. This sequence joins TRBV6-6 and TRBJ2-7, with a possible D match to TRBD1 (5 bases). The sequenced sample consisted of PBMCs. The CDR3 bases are TGTGCCAGCAGTTTTAAGGGGGAGCAGTACTTC. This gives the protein CASSFKGEQYF.